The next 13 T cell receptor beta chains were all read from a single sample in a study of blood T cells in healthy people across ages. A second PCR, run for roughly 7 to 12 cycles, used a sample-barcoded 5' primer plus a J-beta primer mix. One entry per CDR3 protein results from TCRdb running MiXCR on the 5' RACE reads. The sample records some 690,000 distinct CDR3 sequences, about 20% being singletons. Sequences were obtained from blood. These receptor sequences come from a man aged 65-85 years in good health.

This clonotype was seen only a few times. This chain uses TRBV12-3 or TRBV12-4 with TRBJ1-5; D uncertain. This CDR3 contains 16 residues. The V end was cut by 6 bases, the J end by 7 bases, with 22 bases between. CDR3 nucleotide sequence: TGTGCCAGCAGCTCCAGTGACAAGGGAAGGACCCAGCCCCAGCATTTT. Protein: CASSSSDKGRTQPQHF.

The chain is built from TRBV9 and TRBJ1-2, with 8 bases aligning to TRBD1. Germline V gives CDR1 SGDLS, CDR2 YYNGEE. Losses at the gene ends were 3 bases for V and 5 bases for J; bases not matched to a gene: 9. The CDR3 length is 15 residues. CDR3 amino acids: CASSARTGSRYGYTF. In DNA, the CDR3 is TGTGCCAGCAGCGCCCGGACAGGGTCCCGTTATGGCTACACCTTC.

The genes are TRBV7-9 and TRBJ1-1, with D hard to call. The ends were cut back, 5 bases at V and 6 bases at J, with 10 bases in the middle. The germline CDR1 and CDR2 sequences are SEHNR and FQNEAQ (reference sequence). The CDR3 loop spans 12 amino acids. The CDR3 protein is CASSPPVAEAFF. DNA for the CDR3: TGTGCCAGCAGCCCCCCCGTCGCTGAAGCTTTCTTT.

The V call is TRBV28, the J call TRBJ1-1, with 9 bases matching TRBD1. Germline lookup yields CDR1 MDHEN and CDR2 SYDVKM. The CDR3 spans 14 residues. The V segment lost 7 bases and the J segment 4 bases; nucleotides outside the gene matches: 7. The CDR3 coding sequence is TGTGCCAGCACTATAACAGGGGGCAGCACTGAAGCTTTCTTT. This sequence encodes CASTITGGSTEAFF.

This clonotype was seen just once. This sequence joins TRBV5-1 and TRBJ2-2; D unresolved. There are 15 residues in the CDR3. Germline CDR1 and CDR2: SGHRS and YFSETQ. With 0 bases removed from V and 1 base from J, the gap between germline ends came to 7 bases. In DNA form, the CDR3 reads TGCGCCAGCAGCTTGGTTGCAGAGAACACCGGGGAGCTGTTTTTT. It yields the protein CASSLVAENTGELFF.

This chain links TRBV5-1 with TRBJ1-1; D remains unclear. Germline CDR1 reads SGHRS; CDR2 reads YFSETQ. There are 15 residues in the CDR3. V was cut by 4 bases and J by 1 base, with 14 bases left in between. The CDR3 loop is CASSMYSLENTEAFF. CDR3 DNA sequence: TGCGCCAGCAGCATGTACAGCCTTGAGAACACTGAAGCTTTCTTT.

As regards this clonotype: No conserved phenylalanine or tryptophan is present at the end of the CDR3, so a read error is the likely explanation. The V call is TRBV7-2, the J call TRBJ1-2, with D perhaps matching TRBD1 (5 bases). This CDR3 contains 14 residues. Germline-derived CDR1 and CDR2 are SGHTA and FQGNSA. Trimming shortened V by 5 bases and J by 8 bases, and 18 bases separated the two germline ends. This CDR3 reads CASSITGTPGGYTS. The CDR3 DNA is TGTGCCAGCAGCATCACCGGGACTCCAGGGGGCTACACCTCC.

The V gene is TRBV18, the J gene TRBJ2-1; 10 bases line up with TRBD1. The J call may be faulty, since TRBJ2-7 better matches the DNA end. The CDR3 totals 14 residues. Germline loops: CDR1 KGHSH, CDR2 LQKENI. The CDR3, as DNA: TGTGCCAGCTCCAAGGGGACAGGGGCCTACGAGCAGTACGTC. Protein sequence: CASSKGTGAYEQYV.

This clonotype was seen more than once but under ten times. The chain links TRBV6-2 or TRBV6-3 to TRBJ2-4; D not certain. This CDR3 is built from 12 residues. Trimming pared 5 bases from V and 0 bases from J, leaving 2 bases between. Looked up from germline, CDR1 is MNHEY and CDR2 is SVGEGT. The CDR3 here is CASSIAKNIQYF. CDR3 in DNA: TGTGCCAGCAGTATAGCCAAAAACATTCAGTACTTC.

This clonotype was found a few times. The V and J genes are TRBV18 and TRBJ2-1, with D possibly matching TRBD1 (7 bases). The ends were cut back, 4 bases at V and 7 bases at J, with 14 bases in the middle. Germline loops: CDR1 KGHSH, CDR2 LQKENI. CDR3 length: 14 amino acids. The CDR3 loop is CASSLRQGGNEQFF. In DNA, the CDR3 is TGTGCCAGCTCACTTCGACAGGGAGGAAATGAGCAGTTCTTC.

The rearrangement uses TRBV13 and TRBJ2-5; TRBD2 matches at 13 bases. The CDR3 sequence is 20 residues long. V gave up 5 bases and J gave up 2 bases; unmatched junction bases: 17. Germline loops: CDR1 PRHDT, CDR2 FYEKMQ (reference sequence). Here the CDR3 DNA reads TGTGCCAGCAGCCCACCATCCGGGACTAGCGGGGCGAGAAGTCAAGAGACCCAGTACTTC. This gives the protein CASSPPSGTSGARSQETQYF.

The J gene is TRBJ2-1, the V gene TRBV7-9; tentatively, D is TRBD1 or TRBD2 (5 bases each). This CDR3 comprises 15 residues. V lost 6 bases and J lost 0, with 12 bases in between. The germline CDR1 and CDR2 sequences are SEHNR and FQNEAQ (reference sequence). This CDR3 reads CASRTGQSSYNEQFF. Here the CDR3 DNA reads TGTGCCAGCAGAACGGGGCAGAGCTCCTACAATGAGCAGTTCTTC. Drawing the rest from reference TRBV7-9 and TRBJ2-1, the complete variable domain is DTGVSQNPRHKITKRGQNVTFRCDPISEHNRLYWYRQTLGQGPEFLTYFQNEAQLEKSRLLSDRFSAERPKGSFSTLEIQRTEQGDSAMYLCASRTGQSSYNEQFFGPGTRLTVL.

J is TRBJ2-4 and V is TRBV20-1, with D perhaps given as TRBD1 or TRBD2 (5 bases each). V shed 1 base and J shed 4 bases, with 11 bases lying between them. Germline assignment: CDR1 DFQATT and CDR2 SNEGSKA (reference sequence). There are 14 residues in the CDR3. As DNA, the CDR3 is TGCAGTGCTAGAGGTGTGAGGGGAAAAAACATTCAGTACTTC. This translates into CSARGVRGKNIQYF.